The 2 T cell receptor beta chains below all came from one sample that was sequenced in a study of blood T cell repertoires in COVID-19. Sequencing used immunoSEQ multiplex PCR; TCRdb keeps in-frame clones, though not all of them. The sample holds about 160,000 clones, about 84% seen once. Sample: PBMCs or T cells enriched from blood (not recorded which). The receptor set was obtained from a woman between 35 and 50 years old with acute COVID-19.

The chain uses TRBV19 and TRBJ1-1; the match to TRBD1 covers 7 bases. The CDR3 is 14 residues long. The germline V gene encodes CDR1 LNHDA and CDR2 SQIVND (reference sequence). The junction had 5 bases not matched to a gene; V was cut back by 4 bases and J by 3 bases. The CDR3 loop is CASSNWDSYTEAFF. As DNA, the CDR3 is TGTGCCAGTAGTAATTGGGACAGTTACACTGAAGCTTTCTTT.

This clone came up a few times. The chain combines TRBV2 with TRBJ2-3, with D possibly being TRBD2 (6 bases). Trimming left V 7 bases short and J 4 bases short, with 18 bases between. The CDR3 contains 15 residues. Germline V CDR1 and CDR2: SNHLY, FYNNEI. CDR3 nucleotides: TGTGCCAGCACCGCCAGTCAAGGAGGGGCAGATACGCAGTATTTT. It encodes CASTASQGGADTQYF.